The present T cell receptor beta chain was sequenced within a study of T cells in localized non-small cell lung cancer. The sample holds one count of this clone. Antigen: not known. Findings of the study overall: For the top 100 tumor clones, a median approximately 50 also appeared in adjacent lung.

Germline CDR1 and CDR2: MGHRA and YSYEKL. The CDR3 has 16 residues. Trimming at V came to 6 bases and at J to 4 bases, leaving 11 bases not matched to a gene. Profiled with immunoSEQ multiplex PCR; TCRdb holds only in-frame clones, not every one. The repertoire holds some 64,000 clones, with around 81% as singletons. Sequencing was performed on PBMCs, taken before any cancer treatment. The V call is TRBV4-1, the J call TRBJ2-7; 11 bases match TRBD2. The sequence was collected from a man aged 40-75 years with stage II lung adenocarcinoma. The CDR3 loop is CASSLSTGTSGYEQYF. Written as DNA, the CDR3 is TGCGCCAGCAGTCTCTCTACCGGGACTAGCGGATACGAGCAGTACTTC.